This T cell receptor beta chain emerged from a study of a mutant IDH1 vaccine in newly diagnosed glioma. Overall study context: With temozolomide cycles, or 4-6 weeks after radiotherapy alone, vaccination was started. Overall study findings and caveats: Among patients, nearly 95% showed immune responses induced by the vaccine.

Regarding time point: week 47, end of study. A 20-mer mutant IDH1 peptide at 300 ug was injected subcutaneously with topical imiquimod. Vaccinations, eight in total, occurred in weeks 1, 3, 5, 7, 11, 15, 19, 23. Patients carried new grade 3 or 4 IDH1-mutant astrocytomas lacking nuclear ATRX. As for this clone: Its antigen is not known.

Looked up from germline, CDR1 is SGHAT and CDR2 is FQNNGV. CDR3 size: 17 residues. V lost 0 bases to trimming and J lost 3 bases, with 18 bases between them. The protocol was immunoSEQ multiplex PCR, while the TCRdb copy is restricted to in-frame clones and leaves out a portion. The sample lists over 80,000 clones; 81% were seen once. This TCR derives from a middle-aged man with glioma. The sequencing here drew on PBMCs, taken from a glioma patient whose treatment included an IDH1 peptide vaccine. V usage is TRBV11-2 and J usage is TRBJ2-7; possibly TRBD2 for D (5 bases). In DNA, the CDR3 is TGTGCCAGCAGCTTAGACGAGAGCCTTGCGGGTTACTACGAGCAGTACTTC. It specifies CASSLDESLAGYYEQYF.